These T cell receptor beta chains were read from a single sample in a study of graft-versus-host responses after intestinal transplantation. The antigens for these receptors are not known. The protocol was immunoSEQ multiplex PCR, while the TCRdb copy is restricted to in-frame clones and leaves out a portion. Of over 75,000 clones listed, around 86% were seen once; the top ten hold over 7%. The specimen was unstimulated CD8+ T cells sorted from spleen or lymph node cells, collected before transplant. The origin of the receptors is a human donor who was the organ donor for an intestinal transplant. CDR3s include the opening cysteine and the closing phenylalanine or tryptophan. The order of the fields is clone size, J gene, V gene, D gene, CDR3 protein, CDR3 DNA. The D gene is left open where the match is weak. For some rows the clone size is stated as once, few or many, or as a class when expanded; others skip it.

clone_size: .
j_call: TRBJ2-7
v_call: TRBV7-2
d_call: .
cdr3_aa: CASSLGQVASYEQYF
cdr3_nt: TGTGCCAGCAGCTTAGGGCAGGTAGCCTCCTACGAGCAGTACTTC

clone_size: .
j_call: TRBJ2-7
v_call: TRBV6-5
d_call: .
cdr3_aa: CASSYSSGDEQYF
cdr3_nt: TGTGCCAGCAGTTACTCGAGTGGCGACGAGCAGTACTTC

clone_size: .
j_call: TRBJ2-7
v_call: TRBV4-1
d_call: .
cdr3_aa: CASSQVATSYEQYF
cdr3_nt: TGCGCCAGCAGCCAAGTTGCGACCTCCTACGAGCAGTACTTC

clone_size: .
j_call: TRBJ2-3
v_call: TRBV5-1
d_call: TRBD2
cdr3_aa: CASSLGPSGGFTDTQYF
cdr3_nt: TGCGCCAGCAGCTTGGGCCCTAGCGGGGGGTTCACAGATACGCAGTATTTT

clone_size: .
j_call: TRBJ1-1
v_call: TRBV19
d_call: TRBD1
cdr3_aa: CASIGQGPEAFF
cdr3_nt: TGTGCCAGTATCGGACAGGGGCCTGAAGCTTTCTTT

clone_size: .
j_call: TRBJ2-3
v_call: TRBV21-1
d_call: .
cdr3_aa: CASSKGHWGDRQPSTDTQYF
cdr3_nt: TGTGCCAGCAGCAAAGGCCATTGGGGGGATAGACAGCCAAGCACAGATACGCAGTATTTT

clone_size: .
j_call: TRBJ2-7
v_call: TRBV15
d_call: TRBD1
cdr3_aa: CATSRQTGDIGQYF
cdr3_nt: TGTGCCACCAGCAGACAAACAGGGGATATAGGGCAGTACTTC

clone_size: .
j_call: TRBJ2-7
v_call: TRBV28
d_call: .
cdr3_aa: CASRRTEGYEQYF
cdr3_nt: TGTGCCAGCCGTAGGACAGAGGGCTACGAGCAGTACTTC

clone_size: .
j_call: TRBJ1-1
v_call: TRBV6-5
d_call: .
cdr3_aa: CASSPTENTEAFF
cdr3_nt: TGTGCCAGCAGTCCGACCGAGAACACTGAAGCTTTCTTT

clone_size: .
j_call: TRBJ2-1
v_call: TRBV19
d_call: .
cdr3_aa: CASSWRSSYNEQFF
cdr3_nt: TGTGCCAGTAGTTGGAGGAGCTCCTACAATGAGCAGTTCTTC

clone_size: .
j_call: TRBJ1-2
v_call: TRBV4-1
d_call: .
cdr3_aa: CASSLTGYYGYTF
cdr3_nt: TGCGCCAGCAGCCTCACAGGGTACTATGGCTACACCTTC

clone_size: .
j_call: TRBJ2-7
v_call: TRBV9
d_call: .
cdr3_aa: CASSVSWWNRDEQYF
cdr3_nt: TGTGCCAGCAGCGTAAGCTGGTGGAATCGGGACGAGCAGTACTTC

clone_size: .
j_call: TRBJ1-6
v_call: TRBV4-1
d_call: .
cdr3_aa: CASSHGPSLGGSPLHF
cdr3_nt: TGCGCCAGCAGCCATGGCCCTTCGCTAGGGGGATCACCCCTCCACTTT

clone_size: .
j_call: TRBJ2-2
v_call: TRBV15
d_call: TRBD1
cdr3_aa: CATSRLNPGGINTGELFF
cdr3_nt: TGTGCCACCAGCAGATTAAACCCAGGGGGAATAAACACCGGGGAGCTGTTTTTT

clone_size: .
j_call: TRBJ2-7
v_call: TRBV27
d_call: .
cdr3_aa: CASSLLSVLGVDHEQYF
cdr3_nt: TGTGCCAGCAGTTTATTGTCTGTATTGGGGGTTGACCACGAGCAGTACTTC

clone_size: few
j_call: TRBJ1-1
v_call: TRBV19
d_call: .
cdr3_aa: CASSITGGTEAFF
cdr3_nt: TGTGCCAGTAGTATCACGGGGGGGACTGAAGCTTTCTTT

clone_size: .
j_call: TRBJ1-5
v_call: TRBV4-1
d_call: .
cdr3_aa: CASSQGQMGNQPQHF
cdr3_nt: TGCGCCAGCAGCCAAGGTCAGATGGGTAATCAGCCCCAGCATTTT

clone_size: .
j_call: TRBJ1-2
v_call: TRBV5-1
d_call: TRBD1
cdr3_aa: CASSLRGEGAYGYTF
cdr3_nt: TGCGCCAGCAGCCTCAGGGGGGAAGGTGCCTATGGCTACACCTTC

clone_size: .
j_call: TRBJ1-6
v_call: TRBV2
d_call: .
cdr3_aa: CASIDAISPLHF
cdr3_nt: TGTGCCAGCATCGACGCGATTTCACCCCTCCACTTT

clone_size: .
j_call: TRBJ2-1
v_call: TRBV9
d_call: TRBD2
cdr3_aa: CASSVAVVAGGPYEQFF
cdr3_nt: TGTGCCAGCAGCGTAGCGGTCGTAGCGGGGGGGCCGTATGAGCAGTTCTTC

clone_size: .
j_call: TRBJ2-5
v_call: TRBV6-5
d_call: .
cdr3_aa: CATRGPKIYQETQYF
cdr3_nt: TGTGCCACCCGGGGGCCTAAGATATACCAAGAGACCCAGTACTTC

clone_size: .
j_call: TRBJ2-1
v_call: TRBV7-9
d_call: .
cdr3_aa: CASSRLQEWNEQFF
cdr3_nt: TGTGCCAGCAGCCGCCTCCAAGAGTGGAATGAGCAGTTCTTC

clone_size: once
j_call: TRBJ2-7
v_call: TRBV7-2
d_call: .
cdr3_aa: CASSLGGVEDYSYEQYF
cdr3_nt: TGTGCCAGCAGCTTAGGGGGGGTCGAGGATTACTCCTACGAGCAGTACTTC

clone_size: .
j_call: TRBJ1-1
v_call: TRBV5-1
d_call: TRBD1
cdr3_aa: CASSGRQGLNTEAFF
cdr3_nt: TGCGCCAGCAGCGGGCGACAGGGATTAAACACTGAAGCTTTCTTT

clone_size: .
j_call: TRBJ1-1
v_call: TRBV19
d_call: .
cdr3_aa: CATKDWRWRNTEAFF
cdr3_nt: TGTGCCACCAAGGACTGGAGATGGAGGAACACTGAAGCTTTCTTT

clone_size: few
j_call: TRBJ1-1
v_call: TRBV19
d_call: .
cdr3_aa: CVLIGGTEAFF
cdr3_nt: TGTGTCCTGATCGGGGGCACTGAAGCTTTCTTT

clone_size: .
j_call: TRBJ2-3
v_call: TRBV7-2
d_call: .
cdr3_aa: CASSLVLWGATSTDTQYF
cdr3_nt: TGTGCCAGCAGCTTAGTGTTGTGGGGGGCAACTAGCACAGATACGCAGTATTTT

clone_size: once
j_call: TRBJ2-7
v_call: TRBV10-3
d_call: TRBD1
cdr3_aa: CATARPGQDDGEQYF
cdr3_nt: TGTGCCACCGCCCGCCCGGGACAGGATGATGGCGAGCAGTACTTC

clone_size: .
j_call: TRBJ2-7
v_call: TRBV27
d_call: TRBD2
cdr3_aa: CASSSRTSGPLEEQYF
cdr3_nt: TGTGCCAGCAGTTCACGGACTAGCGGGCCACTAGAGGAGCAGTACTTC

clone_size: .
j_call: TRBJ2-7
v_call: TRBV6-1
d_call: TRBD2
cdr3_aa: CASSPGTSVTYEQYF
cdr3_nt: TGTGCCAGCAGTCCCGGGACTAGCGTTACCTACGAGCAGTACTTC

clone_size: .
j_call: TRBJ2-5
v_call: TRBV4-2
d_call: .
cdr3_aa: CASSLGAQRGEQYF
cdr3_nt: TGTGCCAGCAGCCTAGGCGCGCAGAGGGGAGAGCAGTACTTC

clone_size: few
j_call: TRBJ2-1
v_call: TRBV9
d_call: TRBD2
cdr3_aa: CASSDSRGESYNEQFF
cdr3_nt: TGTGCCAGCAGCGACAGTCGGGGGGAATCCTACAATGAGCAGTTCTTC

clone_size: .
j_call: TRBJ2-1
v_call: TRBV5-4
d_call: TRBD2
cdr3_aa: CASRRAGGTPGNEQFF
cdr3_nt: TGTGCCAGCAGACGAGCGGGGGGGACCCCTGGGAATGAGCAGTTCTTC

clone_size: .
j_call: TRBJ1-4
v_call: TRBV6-1
d_call: .
cdr3_aa: CASSGSFDSPTNEKLFF
cdr3_nt: TGTGCCAGCAGTGGCAGCTTCGACAGCCCAACTAATGAAAAACTGTTTTTT

clone_size: once
j_call: TRBJ2-2
v_call: TRBV25-1
d_call: .
cdr3_aa: CASSEGPHNTGELFF
cdr3_nt: TGTGCCAGCAGTGAGGGCCCACATAACACCGGGGAGCTGTTTTTT

clone_size: .
j_call: TRBJ1-4
v_call: TRBV30
d_call: .
cdr3_aa: CAWSVLVGYREKLFF
cdr3_nt: TGTGCCTGGAGTGTATTGGTAGGGTATAGGGAAAAACTGTTTTTT

clone_size: once
j_call: TRBJ2-7
v_call: TRBV29-1
d_call: .
cdr3_aa: CSVEDRSGEQYF
cdr3_nt: TGCAGCGTTGAAGATCGTTCGGGCGAGCAGTACTTC